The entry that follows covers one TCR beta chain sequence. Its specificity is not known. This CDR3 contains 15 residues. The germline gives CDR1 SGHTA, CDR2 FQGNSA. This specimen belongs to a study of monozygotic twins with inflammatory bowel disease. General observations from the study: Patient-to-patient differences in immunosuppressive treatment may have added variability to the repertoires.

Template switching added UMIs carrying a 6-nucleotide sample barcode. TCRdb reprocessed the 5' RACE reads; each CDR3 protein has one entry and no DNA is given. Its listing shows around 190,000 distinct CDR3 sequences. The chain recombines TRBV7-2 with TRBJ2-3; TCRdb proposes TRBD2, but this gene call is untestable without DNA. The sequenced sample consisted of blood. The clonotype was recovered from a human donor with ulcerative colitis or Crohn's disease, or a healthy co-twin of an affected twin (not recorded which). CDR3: CASSSGLTFTDTQYF.